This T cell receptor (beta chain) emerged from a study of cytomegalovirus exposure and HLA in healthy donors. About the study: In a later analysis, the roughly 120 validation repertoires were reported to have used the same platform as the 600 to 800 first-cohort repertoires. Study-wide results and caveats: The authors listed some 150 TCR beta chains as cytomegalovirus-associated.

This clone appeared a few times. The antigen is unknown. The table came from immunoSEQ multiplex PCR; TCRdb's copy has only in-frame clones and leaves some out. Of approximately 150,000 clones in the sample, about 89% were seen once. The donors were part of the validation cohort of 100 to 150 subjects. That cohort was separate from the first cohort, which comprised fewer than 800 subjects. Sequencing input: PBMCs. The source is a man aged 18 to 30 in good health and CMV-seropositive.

This CDR3 is CASSPGGPTNEQFF. The DNA for the CDR3 is TGTGCCAGCTCACCGGGGGGGCCGACTAATGAGCAGTTCTTC. This chain uses TRBV18 with TRBJ2-1; weak D call: TRBD2 (7 bases). CDR1 KGHSH and CDR2 LQKENI come from the germline V gene. The CDR3 extends over 14 amino acids. Trimming took off 3 bases at V and 7 bases at J, with 13 bases between the two ends. The whole variable domain, remainder taken from reference TRBV18 and TRBJ2-1, is NAGVMQNPRHLVRRRGQEARLRCSPMKGHSHVYWYRQLPEEGLKFMVYLQKENIIDESGMPKERFSAEFPKEGPSILRIQQVVRGDSAAYFCASSPGGPTNEQFFGPGTRLTVL.